This TCR beta chain was sequenced during a study of T cells in Graves' hyperthyroidism and ophthalmopathy. This clonotype was picked up many times. Amplified TCR beta CDR3 regions derived from RNA transcripts. Primed by the HTBI set, a first-round RT-PCR was run on the TCR CDR3. TCRdb ran MiXCR on the multiplex PCR reads and lists one entry per CDR3 protein. Here the sample spans 600,000 to 850,000 distinct CDR3 sequences, around a sixth being singletons. Trimming took off 5 bases at V and 2 bases at J, with 10 bases between the two ends. Germline V CDR1 and CDR2: SGHAT, FQNNGV. CDR3 size: 14 residues.

J is TRBJ1-3 and V is TRBV11-2; D not resolved. This TCR derives from a woman in her forties or fifties with Graves' hyperthyroidism that later progressed to Graves' ophthalmopathy. The sequenced sample consisted of blood. DNA of the CDR3: TGTGCCAGCAGCGTGTTCGGAACTGGAAACACCATATATTTT. It translates to CASSVFGTGNTIYF.